The T cell receptor (beta chain) under discussion was sequenced for a study of cytotoxic CD8 clonotypes in ibrutinib-treated CLL. In the study overall: The response samples were taken once patients had been treated for a median of about 12 months, range 6 to 36.

This clone turned up a few times. Assay: immunoSEQ multiplex PCR; the TCRdb copy retains only in-frame clones and omits some. The table records 35,000 or so clones, around 63% of them present only once. Trimming stripped 1 base from V and 13 bases from J, with 13 bases between. Looked up from germline, CDR1 is GTSNPN and CDR2 is SVGIG (reference sequence). The CDR3 extends over 12 amino acids. This sequence was found in a human donor with chronic lymphocytic leukemia. The V and J genes are TRBV30 and TRBJ2-2; a possible D gene is TRBD2 (5 bases). The sample here was PBMCs, taken before ibrutinib treatment. CDR3 residues: CAWSEDFRGLFF. CDR3 bases: TGTGCCTGGAGTGAGGACTTCCGGGGGCTGTTTTTT.